These 10 T cell receptor beta chains were sequenced from one sample in a study of T-cell reconstitution after alpha-beta-depleted transplantation in children. Unique molecular identifiers featured in how the TCRbeta library was prepared. TCRdb re-derived calls from the PCR reads in MiXCR, one entry per CDR3 protein. The sample lists about half a million distinct CDR3 sequences, around 12% occurring once. Material: PBMCs from the stem cell graft donor, obtained from the stem cell graft. The receptors were sampled from a human donor who donated a stem cell graft to a child with combined immunodeficiency.

This clonotype was seen a few times. The chain carries TRBV14 and TRBJ2-4; D is possibly TRBD2 (5 bases). The CDR3 runs 16 residues. From germline, CDR1 is SGHDN and CDR2 FVKESK. The V end lost 3 bases, the J end lost 1 base, and 13 bases lay between the germline ends. As DNA, the CDR3 is TGTGCCAGCAGCCAGGCACGGGGAGCTGCCAAAAACATTCAGTACTTC. Protein sequence: CASSQARGAAKNIQYF.

In its sample, this clonotype was seen many times. The chain employs TRBV29-1 and TRBJ2-3; 14 nucleotides align to TRBD2. V dropped 3 bases and J dropped 7; count of bases not matched to a gene: 9. The CDR3 runs to 16 residues. In germline, CDR1 is SQVTM, CDR2 ANQGSEA. CDR3 loop: CSVDPTSGRGIYTQYF. The CDR3 DNA reads as TGCAGCGTTGATCCGACTAGCGGGAGGGGTATATATACGCAGTATTTT.

This clonotype was detected only a few times. The chain uses TRBV5-6 and TRBJ2-7; TRBD2 aligns across 8 bases. The V segment lost 6 bases and the J segment 1 base; nucleotides outside the gene matches: 15. The CDR3 covers 17 residues. Germline V gives CDR1 SGHDT, CDR2 YYEEEE. CDR3 protein: CASTVLGREATSYEQYF. In DNA, the CDR3 is TGTGCCAGCACCGTCCTTGGGCGGGAGGCAACTTCCTACGAGCAGTACTTC.

J is TRBJ1-5 and V is TRBV28; D unresolved. Germline V CDR1 and CDR2: MDHEN, SYDVKM. Trimming took 5 bases from V and 3 from J, leaving 14 bases between them. The CDR3 sequence is 15 residues long. The CDR3 loop reads CASSLGRPINQPQHF. The CDR3 DNA reads as TGTGCCAGCAGTCTAGGTCGGCCGATCAATCAGCCCCAGCATTTT. Variable domain in full (rest from reference TRBV28 and TRBJ1-5): DVKVTQSSRYLVKRTGEKVFLECVQDMDHENMFWYRQDPGLGLRLIYFSYDVKMKEKGDIPEGYSVSREKKERFSLILESASTNQTSMYLCASSLGRPINQPQHFGDGTRLSIL.

This clonotype appeared many times. This chain links TRBV27 with TRBJ2-7; a possible D gene is TRBD2 (5 bases). Looked up from germline, CDR1 is MNHEY and CDR2 is SMNVEV (reference sequence). The CDR3 length is 12 residues. With 6 bases removed from V and 6 bases from J, the gap between germline ends came to 12 bases. This CDR3 reads CASRLGSGEQYF. The CDR3, as DNA: TGTGCCAGCAGGCTGGGGAGCGGCGAGCAGTACTTC.

This clonotype turned up a few times. The rearrangement joins TRBV2 to TRBJ1-1, with D maybe TRBD1 (6 bases). This CDR3 is 17 amino acids long. Trimming removed 4 bases at V and 1 base at J, with 19 bases between. Germline loops: CDR1 SNHLY, CDR2 FYNNEI. The CDR3 loop is CASSGGVTGWWNTEAFF. CDR3 sequence (DNA): TGTGCCAGCAGTGGCGGGGTCACAGGGTGGTGGAACACTGAAGCTTTCTTT.

This clonotype turned up a few times. The chain employs TRBV5-1 and TRBJ1-5, with 7 nucleotides matching TRBD1. The CDR3 runs 15 residues. Trimming at V came to 4 bases and at J to 5 bases, leaving 9 bases not matched to a gene. CDR1 and CDR2 (germline): SGHRS, YFSETQ. CDR3 sequence (DNA): TGCGCCAGCAGCCAAGGGGGCTTTGGGGATCAGCCCCAGCATTTT. It translates to CASSQGGFGDQPQHF.

The gene calls are TRBV7-9 and TRBJ2-7; no clear D gene. This CDR3 is built from 13 residues. V lost 5 bases to trimming and J lost 9 bases, with 17 bases between them. Germline V gene data show CDR1 as SEHNR and CDR2 as FQNEAQ (reference sequence). The CDR3 nucleotides read TGTGCCAGCAGCCCCCCGTGGTGGTCCGGGCAGTACTTC. It encodes CASSPPWWSGQYF.

The chain employs TRBV12-3 or TRBV12-4 and TRBJ2-1; D unclear. The CDR3 length is 12 residues. V lost 3 bases and J 9 bases, leaving 9 bases between the germline ends. CDR3 DNA sequence: TGTGCCAGCAGTTTGTTTAGGACTGAGCAGTTCTTC. Its protein product is CASSLFRTEQFF.

This clonotype showed up just a few times. The gene calls are TRBV12-1 and TRBJ1-5; TRBD1, the table's D call, was not compared with the DNA. TRBV12-1 is reported as a pseudogene. The CDR3 consists of 15 residues. The CDR3 DNA sequence: TGTGCCAGCAGCTTCTGGACAGAAAACAATCAGCCCCAGCATTTT. Amino acid sequence: CASSFWTENNQPQHF.